Listed below are T cell receptor beta chains from one sample, sequenced in a study of T cells in Graves' hyperthyroidism and ophthalmopathy. TCRdb called the multiplex PCR reads again in MiXCR, with one record for every CDR3 protein. The sample shows approximately 210,000 distinct CDR3 sequences, more than 15% of them seen only once. Sequencing was performed on blood. These receptors all come from a man aged 50 or older with Graves' hyperthyroidism. Each CDR3 is given with its conserved first and last residue. Each record gives: V gene, clone size, J gene, D gene, CDR3 protein, CDR3 DNA. A D gene is named only where the DNA matches it firmly. Expanded clones get a size class; other rows say once, few or many, or leave the size out.

>TRBV10-3|-|TRBJ1-1|TRBD1
CAISPGRDRNTEAFF
TGTGCCATCAGTCCCGGCCGGGACAGAAACACTGAAGCTTTCTTT
>TRBV11-2|many|TRBJ2-7|TRBD2
CASSSRDTRTSGKYEQYF
TGTGCCAGCAGCTCCCGGGACACAAGGACTAGCGGGAAATACGAGCAGTACTTC
>TRBV24-1|-|TRBJ2-3|TRBD2
CATSDFGGNTDTQYF
TGTGCCACCAGTGATTTCGGGGGGAACACAGATACGCAGTATTTT
>TRBV6-1|few|TRBJ2-1|TRBD2
CASVGLTGWTSGDNEQFF
TGTGCCAGCGTGGGGCTGACAGGATGGACTAGCGGGGACAATGAGCAGTTCTTC
>TRBV7-9|few|TRBJ2-2|-
CASSLGTAGRPGELFF
TGTGCCAGCAGCTTAGGAACGGCGGGACGCCCCGGGGAGCTGTTTTTT
>TRBV11-3|many|TRBJ2-5|-
CASSLGSGHGETQYF
TGTGCCAGCAGCTTAGGGTCAGGCCACGGGGAGACCCAGTACTTC
>TRBV20-1|few|TRBJ2-5|TRBD2
CSARGPSGRDWETQYF
TGCAGTGCTAGAGGACCTAGCGGGAGAGACTGGGAGACCCAGTACTTC
>TRBV5-1|-|TRBJ1-4|-
CASSKSQGASFLANEKLFF
TGTGCCAGCAGCAAATCACAGGGAGCTTCCTTTCTGGCTAATGAAAAACTGTTTTTT
>TRBV2|many|TRBJ1-5|-
CASSRQSSNQPQHF
TGTGCCAGCAGCCGACAGAGTAGCAATCAGCCCCAGCATTTT
>TRBV5-8|few|TRBJ1-2|-
CASSRLGLYGYTF
TGTGCCAGCAGTCGGTTGGGGCTGTATGGCTACACCTTC
>TRBV11-3|few|TRBJ2-1|-
CASNRWGNNEQFF
TGTGCCAGCAATCGGTGGGGCAACAATGAGCAGTTCTTC